This is a list of T cell receptor beta chains from one sample in a study of shared clonotypes between healthy human individuals. Sequencing used immunoSEQ multiplex PCR; TCRdb keeps in-frame clones, though not all of them. The table has about 530,000 clones, about 80% seen once. The sequencing sample was made of PBMCs. These receptors originate from a woman in her 40s in good health. Some clones in this sample may be carry-over from other donors' samples. The CDR3 runs from the conserved cysteine through the conserved F or W. The D gene is left open where the match is weak. Clone size is not always given. Where it is, it says once, few, many or a class for expanded clones.

CDR3aa: CASSTRLAGGNNEQFF
CDR3nt: TGCGCCAGCAGCACTCGACTAGCGGGAGGGAACAATGAGCAGTTCTTC
d_gene: TRBD2
j_gene: TRBJ2-1
abundance: NA
v_gene: TRBV5-1

CDR3aa: CASSFAQGTEAFF
CDR3nt: TGTGCCAGCAGCTTTGCCCAGGGCACTGAAGCTTTCTTT
d_gene: NA
j_gene: TRBJ1-1
abundance: NA
v_gene: TRBV7-9

CDR3aa: CASSQDRGYNSPLHF
CDR3nt: TGCGCCAGCAGCCAAGATAGGGGCTATAATTCACCCCTCCACTTT
d_gene: NA
j_gene: TRBJ1-6
abundance: NA
v_gene: TRBV4-3

CDR3aa: CASSPKGGSNTEAFF
CDR3nt: TGTGCCAGCTCACCGAAAGGGGGATCGAACACTGAAGCTTTCTTT
d_gene: NA
j_gene: TRBJ1-1
abundance: once
v_gene: TRBV18

CDR3aa: CASSSPRDFSAGELFF
CDR3nt: TGTGCCAGCAGTTCCCCCCGGGACTTCTCGGCCGGGGAGCTGTTTTTT
d_gene: NA
j_gene: TRBJ2-2
abundance: NA
v_gene: TRBV27

CDR3aa: CASSLSRAEGETQYF
CDR3nt: TGTGCCAGCAGCTTATCACGGGCGGAGGGGGAGACCCAGTACTTC
d_gene: NA
j_gene: TRBJ2-5
abundance: NA
v_gene: TRBV11-2

CDR3aa: CASSRGKLITDTQYF
CDR3nt: TGTGCCAGCAGCCGAGGAAAACTAATAACAGATACGCAGTATTTT
d_gene: NA
j_gene: TRBJ2-3
abundance: NA
v_gene: TRBV16

CDR3aa: CASSLAGTGGNEKLFF
CDR3nt: TGCGCCAGCAGCTTGGCCGGGACAGGGGGGAATGAAAAACTGTTTTTT
d_gene: TRBD1
j_gene: TRBJ1-4
abundance: NA
v_gene: TRBV5-1

CDR3aa: CASSELAGAYNEQFF
CDR3nt: TGTGCCAGCAGTGAACTAGCGGGAGCCTACAATGAGCAGTTCTTC
d_gene: TRBD2
j_gene: TRBJ2-1
abundance: NA
v_gene: TRBV6-1

CDR3aa: CASSQDGRGGLAGVSEQFF
CDR3nt: TGCGCCAGCAGCCAAGATGGCCGTGGAGGGCTAGCGGGAGTAAGCGAGCAGTTCTTC
d_gene: TRBD2
j_gene: TRBJ2-1
abundance: NA
v_gene: TRBV4-1

CDR3aa: CASSQDETRGSSYNSPLHF
CDR3nt: TGTGCCAGCAGCCAAGATGAGACTCGGGGGAGCTCCTATAATTCACCCCTCCACTTT
d_gene: NA
j_gene: TRBJ1-6
abundance: NA
v_gene: TRBV4-2

CDR3aa: CASSPAPGITYEQYF
CDR3nt: TGTGCCAGCAGCCCCGCCCCGGGAATAACCTACGAGCAGTACTTC
d_gene: NA
j_gene: TRBJ2-7
abundance: NA
v_gene: TRBV11-2

CDR3aa: CASSLLGQGVYNEQFF
CDR3nt: TGTGCCAGCAGCTTACTGGGACAGGGGGTGTACAATGAGCAGTTCTTC
d_gene: TRBD1
j_gene: TRBJ2-1
abundance: NA
v_gene: TRBV7-8

CDR3aa: CASNSIGQDIGELFF
CDR3nt: TGTGCCAGCAACTCAATTGGACAAGACATCGGGGAGCTGTTTTTT
d_gene: NA
j_gene: TRBJ2-2
abundance: NA
v_gene: TRBV7-8

CDR3aa: CASSYPAYEQYF
CDR3nt: TGTGCCAGCAGTTATCCCGCCTACGAGCAGTACTTC
d_gene: NA
j_gene: TRBJ2-7
abundance: NA
v_gene: TRBV6-1

CDR3aa: CASSSRDRGQETQYF
CDR3nt: TGCGCCAGCAGCTCCCGGGACAGGGGGCAAGAGACCCAGTACTTC
d_gene: TRBD1
j_gene: TRBJ2-5
abundance: once
v_gene: TRBV5-1

CDR3aa: CASSLQGASGELFF
CDR3nt: TGTGCCAGCAGTTTGCAGGGGGCTAGCGGGGAGCTGTTTTTT
d_gene: TRBD1
j_gene: TRBJ2-2
abundance: NA
v_gene: TRBV27

CDR3aa: CASSPGGQGDVETQYF
CDR3nt: TGTGCCAGCAGCCCCGGGGGACAGGGGGATGTAGAGACCCAGTACTTC
d_gene: TRBD1
j_gene: TRBJ2-5
abundance: NA
v_gene: TRBV5-4

CDR3aa: CASSSGTSRAQYF
CDR3nt: TGTGCCAGCAGCAGCGGGACTAGCAGAGCGCAGTATTTT
d_gene: TRBD2
j_gene: TRBJ2-3
abundance: once
v_gene: TRBV13

CDR3aa: CASSSSGSTDTQYF
CDR3nt: TGTGCCAGCAGTTCTAGCGGTAGCACAGATACGCAGTATTTT
d_gene: TRBD2
j_gene: TRBJ2-3
abundance: NA
v_gene: TRBV28

CDR3aa: CASSPGRPPYEQYF
CDR3nt: TGTGCCAGCAGTCCGGGACGGCCTCCCTACGAGCAGTACTTC
d_gene: NA
j_gene: TRBJ2-7
abundance: NA
v_gene: TRBV6-5

CDR3aa: CASSLDVGSGANVLTF
CDR3nt: TGCGCCAGCAGCTTGGATGTAGGCTCTGGGGCCAACGTCCTGACTTTC
d_gene: NA
j_gene: TRBJ2-6
abundance: NA
v_gene: TRBV5-1

CDR3aa: CASSLWRKNYGYTF
CDR3nt: TGTGCCAGCAGCTTATGGCGGAAAAACTATGGCTACACCTTC
d_gene: NA
j_gene: TRBJ1-2
abundance: NA
v_gene: TRBV7-9